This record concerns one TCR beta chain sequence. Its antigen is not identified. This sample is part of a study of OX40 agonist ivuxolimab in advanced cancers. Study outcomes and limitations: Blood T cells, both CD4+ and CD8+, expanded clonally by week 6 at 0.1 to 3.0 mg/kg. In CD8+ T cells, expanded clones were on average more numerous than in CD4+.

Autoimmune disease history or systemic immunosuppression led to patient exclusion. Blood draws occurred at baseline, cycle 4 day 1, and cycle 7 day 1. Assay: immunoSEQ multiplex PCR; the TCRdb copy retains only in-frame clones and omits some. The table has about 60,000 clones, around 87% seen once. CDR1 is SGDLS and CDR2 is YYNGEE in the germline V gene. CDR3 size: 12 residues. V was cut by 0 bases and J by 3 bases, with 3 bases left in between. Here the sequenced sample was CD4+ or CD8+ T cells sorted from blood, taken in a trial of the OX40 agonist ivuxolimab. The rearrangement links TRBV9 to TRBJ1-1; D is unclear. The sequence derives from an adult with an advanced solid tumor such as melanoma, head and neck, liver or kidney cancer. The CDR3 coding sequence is TGTGCCAGCAGCGTAGAGGACACTGAAGCTTTCTTT. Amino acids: CASSVEDTEAFF.